This T cell receptor beta chain was captured in a study of PD-1 blockade in mismatch repair-deficient tumors. About the study: All were previously treated, progressing patients with some twelve mismatch repair-deficient cancer types. Study observations and caveats: Rapid post-treatment expansion, then contraction, generally preceding radiologic response, marked tumor-resident clones.

CDR1 is SGHNT, CDR2 YENEEA, per germline. The CDR3 has 14 amino acids. V gave up 5 bases and J gave up 2 bases; unmatched junction bases: 4. Produced via immunoSEQ multiplex PCR; TCRdb's table is partial and in-frame only. The data hold tens of thousands of clones, with about 85% observed a single time. Every patient had mismatch repair deficiency by PCR or immunohistochemistry. The TCR-sequenced patients were a few responders to pembrolizumab. This clone has only a few counts. Antigen unknown. V usage is TRBV11-3 and J usage is TRBJ1-2; TRBD1 aligns across 8 bases. The sequence derives from an adult with mismatch repair-deficient cancer. Sequencing used peripheral blood, obtained 12 weeks after starting pembrolizumab. The CDR3 nucleotides are TGTGCCAGCAGCGAGCGGACAGGGAACTATGGCTACACCTTC. This gives the protein CASSERTGNYGYTF.